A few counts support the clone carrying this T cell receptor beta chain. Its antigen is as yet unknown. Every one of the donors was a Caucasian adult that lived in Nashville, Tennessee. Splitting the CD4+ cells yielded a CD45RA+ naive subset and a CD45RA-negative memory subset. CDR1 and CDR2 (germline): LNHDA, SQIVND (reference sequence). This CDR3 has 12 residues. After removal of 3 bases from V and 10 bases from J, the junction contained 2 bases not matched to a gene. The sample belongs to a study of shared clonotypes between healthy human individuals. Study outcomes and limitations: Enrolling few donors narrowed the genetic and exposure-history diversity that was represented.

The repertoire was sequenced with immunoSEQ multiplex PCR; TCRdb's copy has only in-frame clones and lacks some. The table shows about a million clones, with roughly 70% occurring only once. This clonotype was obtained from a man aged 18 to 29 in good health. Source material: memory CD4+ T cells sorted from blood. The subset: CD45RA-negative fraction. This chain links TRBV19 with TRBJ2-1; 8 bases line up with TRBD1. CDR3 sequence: CASSMRTGEQFF. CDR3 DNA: TGTGCCAGTAGTATGCGGACAGGGGAGCAGTTCTTC.